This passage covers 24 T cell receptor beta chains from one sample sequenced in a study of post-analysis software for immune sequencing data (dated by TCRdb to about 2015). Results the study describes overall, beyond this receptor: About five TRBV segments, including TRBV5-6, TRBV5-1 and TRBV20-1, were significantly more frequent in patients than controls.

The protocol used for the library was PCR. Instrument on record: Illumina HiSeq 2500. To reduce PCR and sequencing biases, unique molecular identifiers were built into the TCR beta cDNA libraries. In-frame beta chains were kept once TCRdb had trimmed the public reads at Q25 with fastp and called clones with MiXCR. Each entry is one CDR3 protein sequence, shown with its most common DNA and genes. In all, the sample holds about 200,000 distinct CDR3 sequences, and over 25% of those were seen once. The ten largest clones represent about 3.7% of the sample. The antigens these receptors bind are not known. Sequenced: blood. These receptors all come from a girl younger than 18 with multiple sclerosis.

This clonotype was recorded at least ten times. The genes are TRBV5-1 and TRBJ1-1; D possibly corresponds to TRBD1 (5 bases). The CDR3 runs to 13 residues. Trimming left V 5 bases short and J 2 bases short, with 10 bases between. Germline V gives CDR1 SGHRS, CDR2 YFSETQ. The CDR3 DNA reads TGCGCCAGCAGTCCTGACAGCAACACTGAAGCTTTCTTT. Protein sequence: CASSPDSNTEAFF.

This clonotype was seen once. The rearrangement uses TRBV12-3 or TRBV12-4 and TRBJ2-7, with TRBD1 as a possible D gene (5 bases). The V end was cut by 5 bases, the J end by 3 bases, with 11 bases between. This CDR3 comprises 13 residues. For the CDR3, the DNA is TGTGCCAGCAGTCCCGACAGAGTCTACGAGCAGTACTTC. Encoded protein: CASSPDRVYEQYF.

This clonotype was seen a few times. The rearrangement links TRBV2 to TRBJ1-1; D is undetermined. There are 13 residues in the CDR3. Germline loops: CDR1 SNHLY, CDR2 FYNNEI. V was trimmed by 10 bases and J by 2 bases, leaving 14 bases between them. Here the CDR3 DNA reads TGTGCCACCACCACGGGCTACAACACTGAAGCTTTCTTT. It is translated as CATTTGYNTEAFF.

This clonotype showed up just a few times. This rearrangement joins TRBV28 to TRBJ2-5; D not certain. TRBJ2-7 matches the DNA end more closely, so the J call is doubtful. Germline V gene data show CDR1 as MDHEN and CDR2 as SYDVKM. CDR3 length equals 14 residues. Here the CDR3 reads CASSLPKWIHEQYF. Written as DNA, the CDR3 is TGTGCCAGCAGTTTACCTAAGTGGATCCACGAGCAGTACTTC.

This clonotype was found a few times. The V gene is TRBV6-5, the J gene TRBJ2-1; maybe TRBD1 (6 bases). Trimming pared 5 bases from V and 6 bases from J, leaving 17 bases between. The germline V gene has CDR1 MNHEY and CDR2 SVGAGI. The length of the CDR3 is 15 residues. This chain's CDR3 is CASSRNRAGRNEQFF. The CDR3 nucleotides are TGTGCCAGCAGTCGTAACAGGGCTGGACGCAATGAGCAGTTCTTC.

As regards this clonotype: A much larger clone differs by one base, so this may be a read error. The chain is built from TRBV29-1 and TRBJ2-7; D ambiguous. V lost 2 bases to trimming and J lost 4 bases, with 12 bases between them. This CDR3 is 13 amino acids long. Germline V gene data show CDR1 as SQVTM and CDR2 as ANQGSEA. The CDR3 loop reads CSVESVGCYEQYF. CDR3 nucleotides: TGCAGCGTTGAATCTGTGGGTTGTTACGAGCAGTACTTC.

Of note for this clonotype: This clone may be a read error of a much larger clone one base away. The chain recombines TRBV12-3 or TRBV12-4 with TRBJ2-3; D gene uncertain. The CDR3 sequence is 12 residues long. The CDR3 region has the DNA TGTGCCAGCAGTTTGGTTACAGATGCGCAGTATTTT. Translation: CASSLVTDAQYF.

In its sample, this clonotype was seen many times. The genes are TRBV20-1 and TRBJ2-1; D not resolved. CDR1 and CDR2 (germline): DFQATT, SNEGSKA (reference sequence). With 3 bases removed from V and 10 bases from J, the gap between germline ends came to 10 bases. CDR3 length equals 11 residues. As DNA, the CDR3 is TGCAGTGCTAGTCGAATAGGAGAGCAGTTCTTC. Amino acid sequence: CSASRIGEQFF.

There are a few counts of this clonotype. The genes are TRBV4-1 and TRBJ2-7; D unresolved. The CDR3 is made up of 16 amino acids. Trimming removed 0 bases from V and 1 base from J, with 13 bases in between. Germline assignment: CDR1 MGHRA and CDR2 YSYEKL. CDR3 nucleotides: TGCGCCAGCAGCCAAGATGGTACCATGCGATCCTACGAGCAGTACTTC. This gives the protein CASSQDGTMRSYEQYF.

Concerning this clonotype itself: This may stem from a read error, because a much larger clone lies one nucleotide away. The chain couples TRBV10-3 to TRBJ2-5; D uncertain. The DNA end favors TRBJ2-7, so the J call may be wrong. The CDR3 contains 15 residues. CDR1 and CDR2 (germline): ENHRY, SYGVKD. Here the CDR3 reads CAISDMGRSSYEQYF. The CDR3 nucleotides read TGTGCCATCAGTGATATGGGCAGGAGCTCCTACGAGCAGTACTTC.

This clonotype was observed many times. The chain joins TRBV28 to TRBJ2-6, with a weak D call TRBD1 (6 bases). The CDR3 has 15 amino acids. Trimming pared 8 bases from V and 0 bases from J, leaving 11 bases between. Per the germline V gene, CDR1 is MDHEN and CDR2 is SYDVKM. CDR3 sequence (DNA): TGTGCCAGCGGGGACAAACTCTCTGGGGCCAACGTCCTGACTTTC. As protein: CASGDKLSGANVLTF.

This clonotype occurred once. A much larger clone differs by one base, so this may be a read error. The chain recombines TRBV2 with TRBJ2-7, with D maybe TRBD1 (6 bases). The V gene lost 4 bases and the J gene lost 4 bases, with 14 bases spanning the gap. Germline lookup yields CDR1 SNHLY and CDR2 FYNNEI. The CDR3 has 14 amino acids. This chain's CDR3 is CASSGRGTSYEQYF. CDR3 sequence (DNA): TGTGCCAGCAGTGGAAGGGGGACATCTTACGAGCAGTACTTC.

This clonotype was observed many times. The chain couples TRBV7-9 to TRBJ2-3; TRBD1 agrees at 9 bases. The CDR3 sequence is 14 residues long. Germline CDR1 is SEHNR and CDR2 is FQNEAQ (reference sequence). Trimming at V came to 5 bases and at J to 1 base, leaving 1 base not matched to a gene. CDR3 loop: CASSRTGGTDTQYF. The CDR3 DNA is TGTGCCAGCAGCCGGACAGGGGGCACAGATACGCAGTATTTT.

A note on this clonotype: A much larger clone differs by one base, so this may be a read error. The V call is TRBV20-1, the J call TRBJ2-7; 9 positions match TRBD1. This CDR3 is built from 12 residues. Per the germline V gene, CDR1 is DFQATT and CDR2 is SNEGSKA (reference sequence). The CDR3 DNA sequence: TGCAGGGGCGACAGGGGGTCCCACGAGCAGTACTTC. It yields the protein CRGDRGSHEQYF.

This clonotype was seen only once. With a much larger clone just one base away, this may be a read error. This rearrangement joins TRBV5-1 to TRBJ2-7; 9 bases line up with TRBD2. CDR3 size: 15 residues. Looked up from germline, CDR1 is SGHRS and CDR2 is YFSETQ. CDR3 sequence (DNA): TGCTCCAGCAGCGAGACTAGCGGTGGGGACTACGAGCAGTACTTC. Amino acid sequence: CSSSETSGGDYEQYF.

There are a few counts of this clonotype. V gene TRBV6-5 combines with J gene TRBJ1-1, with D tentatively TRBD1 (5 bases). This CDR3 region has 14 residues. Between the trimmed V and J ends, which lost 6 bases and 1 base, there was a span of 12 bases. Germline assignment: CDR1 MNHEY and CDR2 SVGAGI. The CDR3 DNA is TGTGCCAGCAGGGCCTGGGGCTCGAACACTGAAGCTTTCTTT. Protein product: CASRAWGSNTEAFF.

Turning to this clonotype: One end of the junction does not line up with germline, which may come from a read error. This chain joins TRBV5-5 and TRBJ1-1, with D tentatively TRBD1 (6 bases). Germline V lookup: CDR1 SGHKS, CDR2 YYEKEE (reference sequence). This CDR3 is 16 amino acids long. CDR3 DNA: TGTGTCAGCAGCTTGGTGGTGGGGGGCGCGAACACTGAAGCTTTCTTT. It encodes CVSSLVVGGANTEAFF.

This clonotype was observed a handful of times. The CDR3 DNA sequence: TGCAGTGCTAGACTCGGTGTAGTCGGGACAGCTAATCAGCCCCAGCATTTT. Amino acids: CSARLGVVGTANQPQHF. The genes are TRBV20-1 and TRBJ1-5, with TRBD1 matching over 7 bases. V lost 2 bases, J lost 4 bases, and 14 bases stayed unmatched. The CDR3 contains 17 residues. CDR1 is DFQATT, CDR2 SNEGSKA, per germline (reference sequence).

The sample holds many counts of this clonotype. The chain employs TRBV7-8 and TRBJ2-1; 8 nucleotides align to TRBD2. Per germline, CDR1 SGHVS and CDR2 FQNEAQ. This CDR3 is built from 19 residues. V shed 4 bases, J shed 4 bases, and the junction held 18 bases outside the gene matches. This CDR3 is CASSSNTFSAAGVYNEQFF. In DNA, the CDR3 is TGTGCCAGCAGCTCTAACACTTTTAGCGCAGCGGGGGTGTACAATGAGCAGTTCTTC.

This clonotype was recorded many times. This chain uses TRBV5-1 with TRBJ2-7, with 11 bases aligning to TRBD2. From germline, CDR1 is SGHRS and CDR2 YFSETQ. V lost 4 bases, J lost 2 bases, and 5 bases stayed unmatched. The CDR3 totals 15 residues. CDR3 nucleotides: TGCGCCAGCAGCGACCGACTAGCGGGGACCTACGAGCAGTACTTC. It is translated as CASSDRLAGTYEQYF.

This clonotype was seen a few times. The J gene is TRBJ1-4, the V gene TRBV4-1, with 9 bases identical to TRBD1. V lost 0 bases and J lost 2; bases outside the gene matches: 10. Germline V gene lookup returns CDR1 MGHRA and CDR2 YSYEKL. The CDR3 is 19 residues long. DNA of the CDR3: TGCGCCAGCAGCCAAGATTTGGTACAGGGGGCGCCGACTAATGAAAAACTGTTTTTT. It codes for CASSQDLVQGAPTNEKLFF.

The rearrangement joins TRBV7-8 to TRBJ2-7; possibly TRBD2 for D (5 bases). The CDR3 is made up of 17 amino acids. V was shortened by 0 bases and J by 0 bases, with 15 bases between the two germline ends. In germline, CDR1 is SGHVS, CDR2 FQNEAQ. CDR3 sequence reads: CASSLAISGTSSYEQYF. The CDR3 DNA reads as TGTGCCAGCAGCTTAGCAATCAGCGGTACGTCCTCCTACGAGCAGTACTTC.

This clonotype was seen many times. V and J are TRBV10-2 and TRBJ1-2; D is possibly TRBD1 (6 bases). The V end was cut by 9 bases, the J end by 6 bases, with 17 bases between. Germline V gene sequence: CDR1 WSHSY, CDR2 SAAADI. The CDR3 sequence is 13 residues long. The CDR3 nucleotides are TGCGCCAGTCACAGGGTTAGAGGCGATGGCTACACCTTC. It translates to CASHRVRGDGYTF.

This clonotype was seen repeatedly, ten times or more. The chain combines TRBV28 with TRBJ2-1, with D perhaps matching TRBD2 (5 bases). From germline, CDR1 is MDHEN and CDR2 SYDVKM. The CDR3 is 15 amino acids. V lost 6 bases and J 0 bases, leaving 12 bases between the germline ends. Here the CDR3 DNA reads TGTGCCAGCAGAGCGGCGTCGAGCTCCTACAATGAGCAGTTCTTC. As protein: CASRAASSSYNEQFF. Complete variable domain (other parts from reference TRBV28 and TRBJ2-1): DVKVTQSSRYLVKRTGEKVFLECVQDMDHENMFWYRQDPGLGLRLIYFSYDVKMKEKGDIPEGYSVSREKKERFSLILESASTNQTSMYLCASRAASSSYNEQFFGPGTRLTVL.